This TCR beta chain was recorded in a study of cytomegalovirus exposure and HLA in healthy donors. Study outcomes and limitations: Earlier analysis yielded a pattern in which most TCR beta V segments were productive about 87% or about 30% of the time.

This clone was seen once. Its antigen is as yet unknown. Germline V gene lookup returns CDR1 MDHEN and CDR2 SYDVKM. The CDR3 extends over 17 amino acids. With 5 bases clipped from V and 3 bases from J, the junction kept 11 bases outside the gene matches. 60 Vbeta and 13 Jbeta primers were used in PCR. The assay was immunoSEQ multiplex PCR, and TCRdb's table has in-frame clones only and misses some. The top ten hold 1.6% of the sample, which has fewer than 150,000 clones, approximately 70% seen once. The sequenced sample was PBMCs. V usage is TRBV28 and J usage is TRBJ1-5, with TRBD1 identical over 9 bases. The receptor was isolated from a woman aged 30 to 39 in good health and CMV-seronegative. The CDR3 nucleotides read TGTGCCAGCAGTCAAAGACCGGGACAGGGATACAATCAGCCCCAGCATTTT. This sequence encodes CASSQRPGQGYNQPQHF. The complete variable domain, with remaining parts taken from reference TRBV28 and TRBJ1-5, reads DVKVTQSSRYLVKRTGEKVFLECVQDMDHENMFWYRQDPGLGLRLIYFSYDVKMKEKGDIPEGYSVSREKKERFSLILESASTNQTSMYLCASSQRPGQGYNQPQHFGDGTRLSIL.